The rows below give T cell receptor beta chains drawn from one sample of a study of shared clonotypes between healthy human individuals. Generated by immunoSEQ multiplex PCR, the TCRdb table keeps only in-frame clones and is missing some. The table has some 2,100,000 clones, around 95% seen once; the top ten hold 0.1% to 0.15%. The specimen sequenced was naive CD4+ T cells sorted from blood. The receptors derive from a man aged 18-30 years in good health. Each CDR3 is given with its conserved first and last residue. The order of the fields is V gene, clone size, D gene, J gene, CDR3 protein, CDR3 DNA. The D gene is left open where the match is weak. Some rows have no size entry. The others give once, few or many, or a class for an expanded clone.

TRBV6-6,NA,NA,TRBJ1-1,CASSPNPGSGITEAFF,TGTGCCAGCAGTCCCAACCCAGGCTCGGGAATCACTGAAGCTTTCTTT
TRBV6-5,NA,NA,TRBJ2-2,CASSYSQYGGELFF,TGTGCCAGCAGTTACTCCCAGTACGGCGGGGAGCTGTTTTTT
TRBV7-6,NA,NA,TRBJ2-2,CASSPYKNTGELFF,TGTGCCAGCAGCCCTTACAAGAACACCGGGGAGCTGTTTTTT
TRBV2,NA,TRBD1,TRBJ1-3,CASSDQGARNTIYF,TGTGCCAGCAGTGATCAGGGGGCGAGAAACACCATATATTTT
TRBV5-1,NA,TRBD1,TRBJ2-2,CASSLGDRVPGELFF,TGCGCCAGCAGCTTGGGAGACAGGGTCCCCGGGGAGCTGTTTTTT
TRBV19,NA,TRBD1,TRBJ1-5,CASRPLDREDQPQHF,TGTGCCAGTAGACCCCTGGACAGGGAGGATCAGCCCCAGCATTTT
TRBV6-5,NA,TRBD1,TRBJ1-1,CASRKGQPYTEAFF,TGTGCCAGCAGGAAGGGACAGCCTTACACTGAAGCTTTCTTT
TRBV19,NA,NA,TRBJ1-2,CASSSQQGAGYTF,TGTGCCAGTAGTTCCCAACAGGGCGCTGGCTACACCTTC
TRBV5-1,NA,NA,TRBJ2-3,CASSLAVTGVTDTQYF,TGCGCCAGCAGCTTGGCCGTGACAGGCGTCACAGATACGCAGTATTTT
TRBV5-6,NA,TRBD2,TRBJ2-7,CASSLVLAGASSYEQYF,TGTGCCAGCAGCTTGGTTCTAGCGGGGGCCAGCTCCTACGAGCAGTACTTC
TRBV21-1,once,NA,TRBJ1-6,CASSKVGQGAENSPLHF,NA
TRBV6-1,NA,TRBD1,TRBJ2-7,CASSERGDRGEQYF,TGTGCCAGCAGTGAAAGGGGGGACAGGGGCGAGCAGTACTTC
TRBV2,NA,NA,TRBJ2-3,CASSEGDGTDTQYF,TGTGCCAGCAGCGAAGGGGACGGCACAGATACGCAGTATTTT
TRBV5-1,NA,TRBD1,TRBJ2-2,CASSLQPGTANTGELFF,TGCGCCAGCAGCCTTCAACCCGGGACAGCGAACACCGGGGAGCTGTTTTTT
TRBV30,NA,NA,TRBJ1-2,CAWSPFLARDGYTF,TGTGCCTGGAGTCCATTTCTAGCCCGTGATGGCTACACCTTC
TRBV29-1,once,NA,TRBJ1-2,CSVRFNYGYTF,TGCAGCGTTAGGTTTAACTATGGCTACACCTTC
TRBV20-1,NA,NA,TRBJ2-7,CSAVREGEQYF,TGCAGTGCTGTTAGAGAAGGCGAGCAGTACTTC